Below, one TCR beta chain is given with its context. This entry belongs to a study of blood T cell repertoires in COVID-19. Across the whole study: Samples taken during acute and convalescent COVID-19 were collected in the United States, Italy and Spain. PBMCs, B-cell-depleted T cells, or T cells provided the cDNA or gDNA that made up the material.

Original processing methods: It was from reference gene primer amplification that nucleated cell counts were estimated. Here immunoSEQ multiplex PCR was the method, and the copy in TCRdb shows in-frame clones only, minus some. D and trimming were read from the DNA, whereas the V and J calls and clone size are those reported in that table. This table has about 100,000 clones, roughly nine tenths appearing once. This CDR3 spans 11 amino acids. Trimming pared 10 bases from V and 3 bases from J, leaving 8 bases between. The V gene's germline CDR1 is ENHRY and CDR2 SYGVKD. The sequence derives from a man in his forties or fifties with active or convalescent COVID-19. The specimen sequenced was peripheral blood. This sequence joins TRBV10-3 and TRBJ2-3, with D possibly matching TRBD2 (6 bases). The CDR3 region is CATGDTDTQYF. The CDR3 DNA sequence: TGTGCCACGGGAGATACAGATACGCAGTATTTT.